This T cell receptor (beta chain) was recovered during a study of regulatory T cells in long-lasting Graves disease. Study findings and constraints: Study was limited to peripheral blood, excluding thyroid tissue.

Indicated time point: newly diagnosed GD, antithyroid drugs for less than 3 months. Construction of the TCR library relied on RNA isolated from PBMCs. Investigators prepared the TCR beta libraries by applying iRepertoire HTBI primers and Arm-PCR of CDR3 regions. TCRdb redid the calling of the multiplex PCR reads with MiXCR, one entry per CDR3 protein. This sample has about 620,000 distinct CDR3 sequences, with around 15% found just once. V was cut by 2 bases and J by 5 bases, with 4 bases left in between. Per the germline V gene, CDR1 is ENHRY and CDR2 is SYGVKD. This CDR3 is 12 amino acids long. Points on this clonotype: What it binds is not known.

These sequences were also reported in another study, on T cells in Graves' hyperthyroidism and ophthalmopathy. From that paper: RT-PCR in the first round (using the HTBI primer set) targeted the TCR CDR3. Researchers report that a 13 V-J model separated ophthalmopathy from stable hyperthyroidism.

Sample: peripheral blood mononuclear cells (PBMCs), taken at new diagnosis, from a patient treated with antithyroid drugs. The J gene is TRBJ2-1, the V gene TRBV10-3; D uncertain. This TCR derives from a woman in her thirties with Graves disease. CDR3 amino acids: CAISELDNEQFF. CDR3 DNA: TGTGCCATCAGTGAGCTTGACAATGAGCAGTTCTTC.